This is a list of T cell receptor beta chains from one sample in a study of blood T cell repertoires in COVID-19. The protocol was immunoSEQ multiplex PCR, while the TCRdb copy is restricted to in-frame clones and leaves out a portion. The table records some 50,000 clones, approximately 86% of them present only once. The sample was peripheral blood. Receptor source: a man of 80 years or more in a cohort sampled during active COVID-19. Each CDR3 is given without its conserved first and last residue.

v_gene,len,j_gene,CDR3aa
TRBV18,15,TRBJ2-3,ASSQGLAGGPQDTQY
TRBV9,12,TRBJ2-2,ASSLGLTTGELF
TRBV2,12,TRBJ2-7,ASRGGEVTREQY
TRBV27,13,TRBJ2-1,ASSLAPSGNNEQF
TRBV2,13,TRBJ2-7,ASRRDRQISYEQY
TRBV3-1/TRBV3-2,12,TRBJ2-2,ASTGQGYTGELF
TRBV30,12,TRBJ1-5,AWSRAGDNQPQH
TRBV2,12,TRBJ2-7,ASSAGRERHEQY
TRBV19,13,TRBJ1-1,ASRTQDRTNTEAF
TRBV2,11,TRBJ1-1,ASSTGWLSEAF
TRBV18,14,TRBJ2-2,ASSPQPSGTVGELF